The rows below give T cell receptor beta chains drawn from one sample of a study of vaccination and CD4 T cells after COVID-19. TCRdb called the PCR reads again in MiXCR, with one record for every CDR3 protein. This table holds roughly 9,800 distinct CDR3 sequences, under 60% found once. No cognate antigen is known for these TCRs. Specimen: CD4+ T cells from blood, cultured in vitro. The receptors come from a human donor who had recovered from COVID-19. Both conserved end residues are part of each CDR3. The D gene is left open where the match is weak. The size entry is marked missing in some rows and otherwise reads once, few, many or a size class.

V gene	D gene	clone size	J gene	CDR3 protein	CDR3 DNA
TRBV30	TRBD2	.	TRBJ2-5	CAWSVLGLAGGAETQYF	TGTGCCTGGAGTGTATTAGGGCTAGCGGGAGGTGCAGAGACCCAGTACTTC
TRBV11-3	.	.	TRBJ2-7	CASSLSRDAIGEQYF	TGTGCCAGCAGCTTATCCCGGGACGCCATCGGGGAGCAGTACTTC
TRBV20-1	.	few	TRBJ1-1	CSALDPNTEAFF	TGCAGTGCCCTGGATCCGAACACTGAAGCTTTCTTT
TRBV12-3/TRBV12-4	TRBD1	.	TRBJ1-2	CASSLQGALGYTF	TGTGCCAGCAGTCTGCAGGGGGCCTTGGGCTACACCTTC
TRBV15	.	few	TRBJ1-1	CATSSPRTGKAFF	TGTGCCACCAGCAGTCCTAGGACGGGGAAAGCTTTCTTT
TRBV20-1	.	.	TRBJ1-1	CSAADAPSAFF	TGCAGTGCTGCTGACGCACCCAGCGCTTTCTTT
TRBV20-1	TRBD1	.	TRBJ2-5	CSAPNFRGPQGETQYF	TGCAGTGCTCCAAACTTCAGGGGGCCGCAGGGAGAGACCCAGTACTTC
TRBV27	.	.	TRBJ2-4	CASRSYLRQDKNIRYF	TGTGCCAGCAGGTCTTATCTGAGACAGGACAAAAACATTCGGTACTTC
TRBV24-1	.	few	TRBJ1-3	CATPGGDSGNTIYF	TGTGCCACCCCGGGGGGGGACTCTGGAAACACCATATATTTT
TRBV18	TRBD1	.	TRBJ1-6	CASSLTGQGENSPLHF	TGTGCCAGCTCACTAACGGGACAGGGAGAGAATTCACCCCTCCACTTT
TRBV29-1	.	.	TRBJ2-5	CSVRRDGANQETQYF	TGCAGCGTCCGAAGGGATGGGGCAAACCAAGAGACCCAGTACTTC
TRBV11-2	TRBD2	.	TRBJ2-1	CASSLPSGRIYEQFF	TGTGCCAGCAGCTTACCGAGCGGGAGGATCTATGAGCAGTTCTTC
TRBV7-9	.	once	TRBJ2-1	CASSLEGNEQFF	TGTGCCAGCAGCTTAGAGGGGAATGAGCAGTTCTTC
TRBV12-3/TRBV12-4	.	.	TRBJ2-1	CASSLEPRLRDPYNEQFF	TGTGCCAGCAGTTTAGAGCCGCGTCTTAGGGATCCCTACAATGAGCAGTTCTTC
TRBV10-3	TRBD1	.	TRBJ2-7	CAIRSGTGVLSSYEQYF	TGTGCCATCAGGTCCGGGACAGGGGTCTTAAGCTCCTACGAGCAGTACTTC
TRBV7-9	.	.	TRBJ2-2	CASSLAYMVGELFF	TGTGCCAGCAGCTTAGCGTATATGGTCGGGGAGCTGTTTTTT
TRBV2	.	few	TRBJ2-3	CASSDIIRTDTQYF	TGTGCCAGCAGTGACATTATTCGCACAGATACGCAGTATTTT
TRBV5-1	.	.	TRBJ2-3	CASSLGQVTDTQYF	TGCGCCAGCAGCTTGGGTCAGGTCACAGATACGCAGTATTTT
TRBV10-3	.	.	TRBJ2-7	CAISESRGGGEQYF	TGTGCCATCAGTGAGTCGAGGGGGGGAGGCGAGCAGTACTTC
TRBV10-3	.	few	TRBJ1-1	CAISEGAGTEAFF	TGTGCCATCAGTGAGGGGGCAGGCACTGAAGCTTTCTTT
TRBV6-1	.	.	TRBJ1-2	CASSPPGYGYTF	TGTGCCAGCAGCCCGCCGGGTTATGGCTACACCTTC
TRBV29-1	.	.	TRBJ1-4	CSAGRKGANEKLFF	TGCAGCGCTGGACGAAAGGGAGCGAATGAAAAACTGTTTTTT
TRBV27	.	.	TRBJ2-7	CASRVDTGSSYEQYF	TGTGCCAGCAGAGTTGACACGGGGAGTTCCTACGAGCAGTACTTC
TRBV15	.	few	TRBJ2-2	CATSRDFSNTGELFF	TGTGCCACCAGCAGAGATTTTTCGAACACCGGGGAGCTGTTTTTT
TRBV6-4	.	once	TRBJ2-3	CASSDQATDTQYF	TGTGCCAGCAGTGACCAAGCCACGGATACGCAGTATTTT
TRBV6-1	TRBD1	.	TRBJ2-3	CASNSRTGGFTDTQYF	TGTGCCAGCAACTCCCGGACAGGGGGTTTCACAGATACGCAGTATTTT
TRBV10-2	TRBD2	few	TRBJ2-5	CASSESTGLAGTSQETQYF	TGCGCCAGCAGTGAGTCGACCGGGTTAGCGGGAACCTCCCAAGAGACCCAGTACTTC
TRBV7-8	TRBD2	.	TRBJ2-1	CASSIGLAGVGEQFF	TGTGCCAGCAGCATAGGACTAGCGGGAGTCGGTGAGCAGTTCTTC
TRBV4-3	.	.	TRBJ1-3	CASSRTRATGNTIYF	TGCGCCAGCAGCCGAACCAGGGCTACAGGAAACACCATATATTTT
TRBV20-1	TRBD1	few	TRBJ2-2	CSARAWDRGLTGELFF	TGCAGTGCTAGAGCCTGGGACAGGGGGCTCACCGGGGAGCTGTTTTTT
TRBV29-1	.	.	TRBJ1-5	CSVGHLNQPQHF	TGCAGCGTAGGACACCTCAATCAGCCCCAGCATTTT
TRBV24-1	.	few	TRBJ1-2	CATSGGRRNYGYTF	TGTGCCACCAGTGGAGGACGGCGTAACTATGGCTACACCTTC
TRBV15	TRBD1	few	TRBJ1-6	CATSREGTGNSPLHF	TGTGCCACCAGCAGAGAGGGGACAGGCAATTCACCCCTCCACTTT
TRBV20-1	.	.	TRBJ2-5	CSLETGLQETQYF	TGCAGTCTTGAAACAGGGCTACAAGAGACCCAGTACTTC
TRBV19	.	.	TRBJ2-2	CASSTLWTRGDGELFF	TGTGCCAGTAGTACCCTATGGACTAGGGGGGACGGGGAGCTGTTTTTT
TRBV6-2/TRBV6-3	.	.	TRBJ2-6	CASGAGANVLTF	TGTGCCAGCGGTGCTGGGGCCAACGTCCTGACTTTC
TRBV27	.	.	TRBJ2-1	CASSLPKGDEQFF	TGTGCCAGCAGTTTACCGAAAGGGGATGAGCAGTTCTTC
TRBV6-1	.	.	TRBJ1-2	CASSGGIRTGNYGYTF	TGTGCCAGCAGTGGTGGAATCCGGACGGGTAACTATGGCTACACCTTC
TRBV14	TRBD2	.	TRBJ2-3	CASSFRTPLSGGYADTQYF	TGTGCCAGCAGCTTCAGAACCCCCCTTAGCGGGGGGTACGCAGATACGCAGTATTTT
TRBV5-1	.	.	TRBJ1-2	CASSLGSLYGYTF	TGCGCCAGCAGCTTGGGGAGCCTCTATGGCTACACCTTC
TRBV7-2	.	.	TRBJ2-3	CASSFRNGVTDTQYF	TGTGCCAGCAGCTTCCGGAACGGGGTAACAGATACGCAGTATTTT
TRBV2	.	few	TRBJ1-6	CASSEGASSPLHF	TGTGCCAGCAGTGAGGGGGCGAGTTCACCCCTCCACTTT
TRBV30	TRBD1	.	TRBJ1-2	CAWSPLTGGDGYTF	TGTGCCTGGAGTCCCCTGACAGGGGGAGACGGCTACACCTTC
TRBV7-9	.	.	TRBJ2-2	CASSRYGELFF	TGTGCCAGCAGCCGGTACGGGGAGCTGTTTTTT
TRBV12-3/TRBV12-4	.	.	TRBJ1-1	CASSLPGGSTEAFF	TGTGCCAGCAGTCTCCCCGGAGGATCCACTGAAGCTTTCTTT
TRBV7-8	TRBD1	.	TRBJ1-1	CASSRLPIRQGVVSNTEAFF	TGTGCCAGCAGCAGACTGCCGATTCGACAGGGGGTTGTTTCGAACACTGAAGCTTTCTTT
TRBV25-1	.	.	TRBJ2-7	CASTTKVTHEQYF	TGTGCCAGCACCACAAAGGTCACCCACGAGCAGTACTTC
TRBV12-3/TRBV12-4	TRBD1	.	TRBJ1-2	CASRDRPYGYTF	TGTGCCAGCAGGGACAGGCCCTATGGCTACACCTTC
TRBV20-1	TRBD1	few	TRBJ1-2	CSARLVYQGQSDYGYTF	TGCAGTGCTAGATTAGTATACCAGGGACAGAGTGACTATGGCTACACCTTC
TRBV20-1	.	.	TRBJ2-1	CSAKHSSYNEQFF	TGCAGTGCTAAACACAGCTCCTACAATGAGCAGTTCTTC
TRBV15	TRBD1	few	TRBJ1-2	CATSNHRGEFYGYTF	TGTGCCACCAGCAACCACAGGGGAGAGTTCTATGGCTACACCTTC
TRBV27	TRBD1	few	TRBJ2-2	CASSFYTGGTGELFF	TGTGCCAGCAGCTTCTATACAGGGGGCACCGGGGAGCTGTTTTTT
TRBV5-6	TRBD1	.	TRBJ1-1	CASSWKIDRVTEAFF	TGTGCCAGCAGCTGGAAAATAGACAGGGTTACTGAAGCTTTCTTT
TRBV6-1	TRBD1	.	TRBJ2-7	CASIISVLGQGVYEQYF	TGTGCCAGCATTATTTCGGTTCTAGGACAGGGGGTGTACGAGCAGTACTTC
TRBV7-2	.	.	TRBJ2-7	CASSHGSPLYEQYF	TGTGCCAGCAGCCACGGGTCGCCCCTATACGAGCAGTACTTC
TRBV5-1	TRBD2	.	TRBJ2-7	CASSLGSSGFSYEQYF	TGCGCCAGCAGCTTGGGGTCTAGCGGGTTCTCCTACGAGCAGTACTTC
TRBV24-1	.	.	TRBJ2-7	CATSDYGGHEQYF	TGTGCCACCAGTGATTATGGGGGCCACGAGCAGTACTTC